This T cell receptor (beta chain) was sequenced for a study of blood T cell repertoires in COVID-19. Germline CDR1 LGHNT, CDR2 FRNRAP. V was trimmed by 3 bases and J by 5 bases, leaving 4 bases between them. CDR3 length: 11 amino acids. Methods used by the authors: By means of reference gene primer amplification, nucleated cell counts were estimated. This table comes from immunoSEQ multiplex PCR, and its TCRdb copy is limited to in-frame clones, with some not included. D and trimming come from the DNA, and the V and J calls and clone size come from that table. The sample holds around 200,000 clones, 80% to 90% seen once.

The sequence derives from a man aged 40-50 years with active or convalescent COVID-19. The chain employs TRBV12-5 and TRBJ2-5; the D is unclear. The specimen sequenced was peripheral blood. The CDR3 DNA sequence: TGTGCTAGTGGTTTCCTCGAGACCCAGTACTTC. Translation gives CASGFLETQYF. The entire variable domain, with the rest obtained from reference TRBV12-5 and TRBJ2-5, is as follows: DARVTQTPRHKVTEMGQEVTMRCQPILGHNTVFWYRQTMMQGLELLAYFRNRAPLDDSGMPKDRFSAEMPDATLATLKIQPSEPRDSAVYFCASGFLETQYFGPGTRLLVL.